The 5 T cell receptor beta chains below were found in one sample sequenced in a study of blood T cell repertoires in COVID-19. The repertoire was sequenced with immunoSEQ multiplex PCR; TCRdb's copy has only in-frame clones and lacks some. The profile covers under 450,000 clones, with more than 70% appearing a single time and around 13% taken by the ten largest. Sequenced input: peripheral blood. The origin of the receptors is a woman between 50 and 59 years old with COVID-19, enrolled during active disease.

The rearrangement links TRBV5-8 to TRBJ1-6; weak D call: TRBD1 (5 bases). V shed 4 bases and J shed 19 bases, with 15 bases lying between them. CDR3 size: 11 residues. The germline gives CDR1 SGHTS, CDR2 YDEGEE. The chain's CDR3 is CASSLSMGQHF. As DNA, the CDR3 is TGTGCCAGCAGCCTTTCAATGGGGCAGCACTTT.

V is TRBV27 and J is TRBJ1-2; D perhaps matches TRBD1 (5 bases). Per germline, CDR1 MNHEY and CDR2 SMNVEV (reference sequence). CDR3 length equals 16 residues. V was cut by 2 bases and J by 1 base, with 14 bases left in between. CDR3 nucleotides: TGTGCCAGCAGTTTAAAGCCGACGGGGGGTAACTATGGCTACACCTTC. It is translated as CASSLKPTGGNYGYTF.

The chain's CDR3 is CASSWGTDSYEQYF. The CDR3 DNA sequence: TGTGCCAGCAGTTGGGGGACAGACTCCTACGAGCAGTACTTC. The gene calls are TRBV27 and TRBJ2-7; TRBD1 matches 7 bases. The V gene end was trimmed by 4 bases and the J gene end by 0 bases; junction bases not matched to a gene: 3. This CDR3 spans 14 amino acids. Germline CDR1 reads MNHEY; CDR2 reads SMNVEV (reference sequence).

In nucleotides, the CDR3 is TGTGCCAGCAGCCCCCGGCAGGGAACTGGAAACACCATATATTTT. Protein product: CASSPRQGTGNTIYF. J is TRBJ1-3 and V is TRBV9; D may be TRBD1 (5 bases). The germline V gene encodes CDR1 SGDLS and CDR2 YYNGEE. V lost 4 bases to trimming and J lost 2 bases, with 13 bases between them. The length of the CDR3 is 15 residues.

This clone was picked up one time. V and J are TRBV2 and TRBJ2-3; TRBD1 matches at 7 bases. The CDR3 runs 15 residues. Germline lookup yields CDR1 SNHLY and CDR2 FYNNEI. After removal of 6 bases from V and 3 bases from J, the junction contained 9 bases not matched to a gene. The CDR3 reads CASRIQGIPTDTQYF. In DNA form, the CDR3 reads TGTGCCAGCAGGATACAGGGGATTCCTACAGATACGCAGTATTTT.